This T cell receptor (beta chain) was sequenced for a study of OX40 agonist ivuxolimab in advanced cancers. Whole-study context: Patients got intravenous ivuxolimab at 0.01 to 10 mg/kg every 2 weeks. People who had prior anti-PD-1, anti-PD-L1 or anti-CTLA-4 therapy could take part, and around 43% had some.

Germline CDR1 MDHEN, CDR2 SYDVKM. The CDR3 extends over 14 amino acids. Germline trimming cut 8 bases from V and 0 bases from J; bases unmatched to any gene: 5. Study results and limitations: The mean number of expanded clones was higher in CD8+ T cells than in CD4+.

The table came from immunoSEQ multiplex PCR; TCRdb's copy has only in-frame clones and leaves some out. The table shows around 53,000 clones, with roughly 86% occurring only once. On this clone: Its target is not known.

Sampling of blood occurred at baseline, cycle 4 day 1, and cycle 7 day 1. Specimen: CD4+ or CD8+ T cells sorted from blood, collected in a trial of the OX40 agonist ivuxolimab. This clonotype was sampled from an adult with an advanced solid tumor such as melanoma, head and neck, liver or kidney cancer. This chain uses TRBV28 with TRBJ2-7, with 9 positions matching TRBD1. CDR3 bases: TGTGCCAGCCACCGGGACAGGGACTCCTACGAGCAGTACTTC. Residues: CASHRDRDSYEQYF.